Listed below are T cell receptor beta chains from one sample, sequenced in a study of T cells after yellow fever vaccination. TCRdb re-called the 5' RACE reads with MiXCR, one entry per CDR3 protein. The sample has about 500,000 distinct CDR3 sequences; less than 20% are singletons. The sample in question was PBMCs, obtained 5 days after the first yellow fever vaccination. The receptors come from a man aged 18 to 30 who received the YFV17D yellow fever vaccine. Each CDR3 is given with its conserved first and last residue. Fields, in order: J gene, CDR3 length, clone size, V gene, D gene, CDR3 protein, CDR3 DNA. The D gene is left open where the match is weak. Clone size is stated in some rows and not others, as once, few, many or a class when expanded.

j_gene: TRBJ1-1; len: 13; abundance: NA; v_gene: TRBV7-3; d_gene: NA; CDR3aa: CASSLRAGGEAFF; CDR3nt: TGTGCCAGCAGCTTAAGGGCCGGGGGTGAAGCTTTCTTT
j_gene: TRBJ2-3; len: 15; abundance: once; v_gene: TRBV4-3; d_gene: NA; CDR3aa: CAGSQGLPVTDTQYF; CDR3nt: TGCGCCGGCAGCCAAGGACTGCCGGTCACAGATACGCAGTATTTT
j_gene: TRBJ2-2; len: 16; abundance: NA; v_gene: TRBV5-1; d_gene: TRBD1; CDR3aa: CASSKDRERITGELFF; CDR3nt: TGCGCCAGCAGCAAGGACAGGGAAAGAATCACCGGGGAGCTGTTTTTT
j_gene: TRBJ2-1; len: 14; abundance: many; v_gene: TRBV4-2; d_gene: NA; CDR3aa: CASSLGGTGGLQFF; CDR3nt: TGTGCCAGCAGCCTCGGGGGAACGGGGGGCCTACAGTTCTTC
j_gene: TRBJ2-3; len: 17; abundance: many; v_gene: TRBV7-2; d_gene: NA; CDR3aa: CASTQISGRPDADTQYF; CDR3nt: TGTGCCAGCACCCAGATTTCGGGACGCCCAGACGCAGATACGCAGTATTTT
j_gene: TRBJ1-2; len: 13; abundance: NA; v_gene: TRBV20-1; d_gene: TRBD1; CDR3aa: CISKEQGAGGYTF; CDR3nt: TGCATTAGCAAAGAACAGGGGGCAGGTGGCTACACCTTC
j_gene: TRBJ2-1; len: 16; abundance: NA; v_gene: TRBV5-6; d_gene: TRBD2; CDR3aa: CASSGASSGGAIEQFF; CDR3nt: TGTGCCAGCAGCGGAGCCTCTAGCGGGGGGGCGATTGAGCAGTTCTTC
j_gene: TRBJ2-1; len: 17; abundance: many; v_gene: TRBV5-1; d_gene: TRBD1; CDR3aa: CASSTGQGSSSYNEQFF; CDR3nt: TGCGCCAGCAGCACAGGACAGGGATCAAGCTCCTACAATGAGCAGTTCTTC
j_gene: TRBJ2-1; len: 14; abundance: few; v_gene: TRBV29-1; d_gene: NA; CDR3aa: CSVERQERTNEQFF; CDR3nt: TGCAGCGTTGAAAGACAGGAGAGAACCAATGAGCAGTTCTTC
j_gene: TRBJ1-1; len: 13; abundance: few; v_gene: TRBV11-2; d_gene: NA; CDR3aa: CASRPAGATEAFF; CDR3nt: TGTGCCAGCCGTCCGGCGGGGGCCACTGAAGCTTTCTTT
j_gene: TRBJ2-1; len: 12; abundance: NA; v_gene: TRBV27; d_gene: NA; CDR3aa: CASQSEGVEQFF; CDR3nt: TGTGCCAGCCAATCCGAAGGGGTTGAGCAGTTCTTC
j_gene: TRBJ1-3; len: 12; abundance: NA; v_gene: TRBV20-1; d_gene: NA; CDR3aa: CSARESGNTIYF; CDR3nt: TGCAGTGCTAGAGAAAGTGGAAACACCATATATTTT
j_gene: TRBJ1-2; len: 16; abundance: NA; v_gene: TRBV12-3/TRBV12-4; d_gene: TRBD1; CDR3aa: CASSSYRDRGSYGYTF; CDR3nt: TGTGCCAGCAGTTCTTACCGGGACAGGGGGTCCTATGGCTACACCTTC
j_gene: TRBJ2-7; len: 17; abundance: few; v_gene: TRBV27; d_gene: NA; CDR3aa: CASSLVTSRGINYEQYF; CDR3nt: TGTGCCAGCAGTTTAGTAACTTCGAGAGGAATAAACTACGAGCAGTACTTC
j_gene: TRBJ1-1; len: 15; abundance: NA; v_gene: TRBV15; d_gene: NA; CDR3aa: CATRTVRGRDTEAFF; CDR3nt: TGTGCCACCAGAACCGTCAGGGGTAGGGACACTGAAGCTTTCTTT
j_gene: TRBJ1-1; len: 12; abundance: few; v_gene: TRBV12-3/TRBV12-4; d_gene: NA; CDR3aa: CASSFRTAEAFF; CDR3nt: TGTGCCAGCAGTTTCCGGACAGCCGAAGCTTTCTTT
j_gene: TRBJ2-2; len: 15; abundance: NA; v_gene: TRBV4-2; d_gene: NA; CDR3aa: CASEVGGGPTGELFF; CDR3nt: TGTGCCAGCGAAGTAGGAGGTGGACCCACCGGGGAGCTGTTTTTT
j_gene: TRBJ1-3; len: 13; abundance: few; v_gene: TRBV12-3/TRBV12-4; d_gene: NA; CDR3aa: CASSRFSGNTIYF; CDR3nt: TGTGCCAGCAGTAGGTTCTCTGGAAACACCATATATTTT
j_gene: TRBJ2-1; len: 18; abundance: NA; v_gene: TRBV9; d_gene: TRBD2; CDR3aa: CASSLGGLAGPPYNEQFF; CDR3nt: TGTGCCAGCAGCCTAGGGGGGTTAGCGGGGCCTCCCTACAATGAGCAGTTCTTC
j_gene: TRBJ2-1; len: 17; abundance: few; v_gene: TRBV12-3/TRBV12-4; d_gene: NA; CDR3aa: CASSKTVGYLSYNEQFF; CDR3nt: TGTGCCAGCAGCAAGACCGTTGGTTATCTTTCCTACAATGAGCAGTTCTTC
j_gene: TRBJ1-2; len: 14; abundance: few; v_gene: TRBV6-5; d_gene: NA; CDR3aa: CASSYRGALYGYTF; CDR3nt: TGTGCCAGCAGTTACAGGGGGGCGTTGTATGGCTACACCTTC
j_gene: TRBJ1-6; len: 12; abundance: few; v_gene: TRBV5-1; d_gene: NA; CDR3aa: CASSTLGGSLHF; CDR3nt: TGCGCCAGCAGCACCCTCGGGGGTTCCCTCCACTTT
j_gene: TRBJ2-6; len: 17; abundance: NA; v_gene: TRBV25-1; d_gene: TRBD1; CDR3aa: CASRGQGAPSGANVLTF; CDR3nt: TGTGCCAGCAGGGGACAGGGGGCCCCATCTGGGGCCAACGTCCTGACTTTC
j_gene: TRBJ1-1; len: 13; abundance: NA; v_gene: TRBV29-1; d_gene: NA; CDR3aa: CSVAGTKGTEAFF; CDR3nt: TGCAGCGTTGCTGGGACGAAGGGCACTGAAGCTTTCTTT
j_gene: TRBJ2-5; len: 13; abundance: once; v_gene: TRBV20-1; d_gene: TRBD2; CDR3aa: CSATRTSGETQYF; CDR3nt: TGCAGTGCTACCAGGACTAGCGGGGAGACCCAGTACTTC
j_gene: TRBJ1-3; len: 14; abundance: few; v_gene: TRBV5-1; d_gene: NA; CDR3aa: CATSSGDAGNTIYF; CDR3nt: TGCGCCACCTCCTCAGGGGACGCCGGAAACACCATATATTTT
j_gene: TRBJ1-2; len: 16; abundance: many; v_gene: TRBV27; d_gene: NA; CDR3aa: CASRGLWGEPNYGYTF; CDR3nt: TGTGCCAGCAGGGGATTGTGGGGAGAGCCTAACTATGGCTACACCTTC
j_gene: TRBJ2-3; len: 12; abundance: NA; v_gene: TRBV6-6; d_gene: NA; CDR3aa: CASSLIVDTQYF; CDR3nt: TGTGCCAGCAGTTTAATTGTGGATACGCAGTATTTT
j_gene: TRBJ1-2; len: 14; abundance: few; v_gene: TRBV4-3; d_gene: NA; CDR3aa: CASSQDQGVYGYTF; CDR3nt: TGCGCCAGCAGCCAAGATCAGGGCGTCTATGGCTACACCTTC